Each of the 32 T cell receptor beta chains below was sequenced from the same sample in a study of early T cells in non-severe SARS-CoV-2 infection. TCRdb used MiXCR to reprocess the 5' RACE reads, holding one entry per CDR3 protein. Of roughly 61,000 distinct CDR3 sequences in the sample, 11% are singletons; the top ten hold over 1.5%. The specimen sequenced was whole blood. These receptors were obtained from an adult who was a healthcare worker with PCR-confirmed SARS-CoV-2 infection or an uninfected control (not recorded which).

This clonotype was found many times. The chain uses TRBV7-9 and TRBJ2-7; 8 nucleotides match TRBD2. The CDR3 has 15 amino acids. The germline V gene encodes CDR1 SEHNR and CDR2 FQNEAQ (reference sequence). Trimming removed 6 bases from V and 0 bases from J; junction bases left unmatched: 7. CDR3 nucleotide sequence: TGTGCCAGCAGAAACGGGGGGGCCGGCTCCTACGAGCAGTACTTC. Protein sequence: CASRNGGAGSYEQYF.

This clonotype was seen many times. The chain couples TRBV7-2 to TRBJ1-1; D not resolved. V lost 3 bases and J lost 1, with 6 bases in between. The germline CDR1 and CDR2 sequences are SGHTA and FQGNSA. This CDR3 contains 13 residues. The CDR3 region has the DNA TGTGCCAGCAGCTTCCAGAGGAACACTGAAGCTTTCTTT. This sequence encodes CASSFQRNTEAFF. The full variable domain, its missing parts supplied by reference TRBV7-2 and TRBJ1-1, is GAGVSQSPSNKVTEKGKDVELRCDPISGHTALYWYRQSLGQGLEFLIYFQGNSAPDKSGLPSDRFSAERTGGSVSTLTIQRTQQEDSAVYLCASSFQRNTEAFFGQGTRLTVV.

In its sample, this clonotype was seen many times. The chain combines TRBV2 with TRBJ2-4; 8 bases are a match to TRBD1. V trimming: 3 bases; J trimming: 5 bases; junction bases outside the gene matches: 6. CDR1 SNHLY and CDR2 FYNNEI come from the germline V gene. The CDR3 spans 15 residues. The CDR3 DNA reads TGTGCCAGCAGTGAGGGGACAGGAGTTGAAAACATTCAGTACTTC. Translated: CASSEGTGVENIQYF.

Ten or more counts support this clonotype. The chain is built from TRBV11-2 and TRBJ2-3; D is possibly TRBD1 (7 bases). This CDR3 region has 16 residues. V gave up 4 bases and J gave up 0 bases, with 14 bases separating them. Germline CDR1 SGHAT, CDR2 FQNNGV. This CDR3 is CASSSPGGLSTDTQYF. In nucleotides, the CDR3 is TGTGCCAGCAGCTCCCCAGGGGGGCTGAGCACAGATACGCAGTATTTT.

This chain uses TRBV21-1 with TRBJ2-5; TRBD1 is the table's D call and was not checked against the DNA. TRBV21-1 is a documented pseudogene. The CDR3 spans 20 residues. As DNA, the CDR3 is TGTGCCAGCAGCAAAGCGCATTGGGAGCTCCCCTATGACCCTTCTGTCGCCCAGTACTTC. The encoded protein is CASSKAHWELPYDPSVAQYF.

In the case of this clonotype: A read error is possible here, since a much larger clone lies one base away. The genes are TRBV29-1 and TRBJ1-2; tentative D call: TRBD1 (6 bases). The V and J ends lost 6 bases and 0 bases respectively, with 11 bases between them. Per the germline V gene, CDR1 is SQVTM and CDR2 is ANQGSEA. The CDR3 has 13 residues. CDR3 DNA sequence: TGCAGCGTGTTGCAGGGGACTAACTATGGCTACACCTTC. This sequence encodes CSVLQGTNYGYTF.

This clonotype was seen a few times. The chain has TRBV7-2 and TRBJ1-4; TRBD1 matches at 8 bases. This CDR3 has 14 amino acids. The J segment lost 8 bases and the V segment lost 5 bases, leaving 7 bases of the junction unmatched. CDR1 SGHTA and CDR2 FQGNSA come from the germline V gene. CDR3 DNA: TGTGCCAGCAGCGGACAGGGACAGCCCGAAAAACTGTTTTTT. Its protein is CASSGQGQPEKLFF. Full variable domain (missing parts from reference TRBV7-2 and TRBJ1-4): GAGVSQSPSNKVTEKGKDVELRCDPISGHTALYWYRQSLGQGLEFLIYFQGNSAPDKSGLPSDRFSAERTGGSVSTLTIQRTQQEDSAVYLCASSGQGQPEKLFFGSGTQLSVL.

The chain uses TRBV6-2 or TRBV6-3 and TRBJ1-1, with TRBD1 as a possible D gene (6 bases). The germline gives CDR1 MNHEY, CDR2 SVGEGT. The V end lost 3 bases, the J end lost 6 bases, and 11 bases lay between the germline ends. This CDR3 comprises 13 residues. This CDR3 is CASSYVRGPEAFF. The CDR3 region has the DNA TGTGCCAGCAGTTATGTCAGGGGTCCTGAAGCTTTCTTT.

This clonotype was picked up many times. V gene TRBV7-9 combines with J gene TRBJ1-6; 10 positions agree with TRBD1. Germline CDR1 is SEHNR and CDR2 is FQNEAQ (reference sequence). The CDR3 totals 15 residues. The trim removed 5 bases at V and 7 bases at J, leaving 5 bases unmatched. The CDR3 sequence: CASSTGQGGNSPLHF. The CDR3 DNA follows: TGTGCCAGCAGCACCGGACAGGGGGGCAATTCACCCCTCCACTTT.

This clonotype showed up many times. The limits of the CDR3 on the DNA are not certain, so only TCRdb's listed CDR3 is given. The chain couples TRBV12-3 or TRBV12-4 to TRBJ2-1; the table's D call of TRBD1 was not tested on the DNA. The CDR3 sequence runs 12 residues, both termini included. CDR3 amino acids: CASSFGAGEQFF.

The table lists this clonotype with many counts. The chain employs TRBV7-9 and TRBJ1-2, with 7 bases matching TRBD1. The CDR3 is 13 amino acids. V lost 5 bases and J lost 8; bases outside the gene matches: 8. The germline V gene has CDR1 SEHNR and CDR2 FQNEAQ (reference sequence). The chain's CDR3 is CASSPDRPGGYTF. The CDR3 DNA reads TGTGCCAGCAGCCCGGACAGGCCTGGGGGCTACACCTTC.

This clonotype has a count of ten or more. V and J are TRBV12-3 or TRBV12-4 and TRBJ1-5; 8 positions agree with TRBD1. Unmatched junction bases numbered 8, after V lost 5 bases and J lost 2 bases. This CDR3 has 16 residues. The CDR3 reads CASSAGQGGGNQPQHF. In nucleotides, the CDR3 is TGTGCCAGCAGTGCTGGACAGGGAGGAGGCAATCAGCCCCAGCATTTT.

The sample holds many counts of this clonotype. J is TRBJ2-6 and V is TRBV29-1; D is undetermined. Per germline, CDR1 SQVTM and CDR2 ANQGSEA. The CDR3 spans 13 residues. V was shortened by 5 bases and J by 0 bases, with 5 bases between the two germline ends. The CDR3 sequence is CSVRPSGANVLTF. For the CDR3, the DNA is TGCAGCGTTCGTCCCTCTGGGGCCAACGTCCTGACTTTC.

This clonotype was observed at least ten times. The rearrangement joins TRBV2 to TRBJ2-3; 8 bases line up with TRBD1. This CDR3 contains 15 residues. The germline V gene has CDR1 SNHLY and CDR2 FYNNEI. V shed 2 bases and J 0 bases; nucleotides not matched to a gene: 1. This chain's CDR3 is CASSEQGASTDTQYF. The CDR3 nucleotides are TGTGCCAGCAGTGAACAGGGGGCTAGCACAGATACGCAGTATTTT.

This clonotype was counted at least ten times. The chain has TRBV6-2 or TRBV6-3 and TRBJ2-2; D is perhaps TRBD2 (6 bases). Per the germline V gene, CDR1 is MNHEY and CDR2 is SVGEGT. The CDR3 is 16 amino acids. V gave up 4 bases and J gave up 0 bases, with 12 bases separating them. The CDR3 coding sequence is TGTGCCAGCAGTTTTGCCGGGAGCGCGAACACCGGGGAGCTGTTTTTT. This gives the protein CASSFAGSANTGELFF.

This clonotype was counted between two and nine times. The chain joins TRBV5-5 to TRBJ2-1; the match to TRBD2 covers 7 bases. This CDR3 comprises 17 residues. CDR1 is SGHKS, CDR2 YYEKEE, per germline (reference sequence). V was pared by 0 bases and J by 5 bases, with 11 bases of the junction left unmatched. CDR3 DNA: TGTGCCAGCAGCTTGGTGATGATAGCGGGCGTACACAATGAGCAGTTCTTC. Translated, it gives CASSLVMIAGVHNEQFF.

The chain uses TRBV29-1 and TRBJ1-1; D uncertain. V was trimmed by 7 bases and J by 3 bases, leaving 18 bases between them. The CDR3 extends over 14 amino acids. CDR1 and CDR2 from the germline V gene are SQVTM and ANQGSEA. The CDR3 region has the DNA TGCAGCGCCCTGTTAGACCCGGGATACACTGAAGCTTTCTTT. Protein: CSALLDPGYTEAFF. The full variable domain, completed using reference TRBV29-1 and TRBJ1-1, is SAVISQKPSRDICQRGTSLTIQCQVDSQVTMMFWYRQQPGQSLTLIATANQGSEATYESGFVIDKFPISRPNLTFSTLTVSNMSPEDSSIYLCSALLDPGYTEAFFGQGTRLTVV.

This clonotype showed up just a few times. The chain links TRBV29-1 to TRBJ2-7; TRBD2 aligns across 7 bases. Germline trimming cut 5 bases from V and 2 bases from J; bases unmatched to any gene: 18. The germline V gene has CDR1 SQVTM and CDR2 ANQGSEA. This CDR3 spans 17 amino acids. The CDR3 is CSVTLLTSANPPYEQYF. The CDR3 coding sequence is TGCAGCGTTACCCTATTAACTAGCGCCAACCCGCCCTACGAGCAGTACTTC.

This clonotype was seen ten or more times. The rearrangement joins TRBV29-1 to TRBJ2-7; TRBD2 is a possible D gene (5 bases). This CDR3 comprises 12 residues. The V end was cut by 4 bases, the J end by 4 bases, with 11 bases between. From germline, CDR1 is SQVTM and CDR2 ANQGSEA. CDR3 bases: TGCAGCGTTGCTATAGGAGGATACGAGCAGTACTTC. Its protein product is CSVAIGGYEQYF.

This clonotype has a handful of counts. V is TRBV30 and J is TRBJ1-1, with D unresolved. Germline V CDR1 and CDR2: GTSNPN, SVGIG (reference sequence). The CDR3 contains 13 residues. Trimming shortened V by 4 bases and J by 1 base, and 10 bases separated the two germline ends. Here the CDR3 reads CAWNRLTNTEAFF. CDR3 bases: TGTGCCTGGAATCGTCTTACGAACACTGAAGCTTTCTTT.

The J gene is TRBJ1-5, the V gene TRBV6-5; D gene uncertain. The CDR3 is made up of 13 amino acids. The germline V and J ends were trimmed by 0 bases and 15 bases, with 15 bases remaining between them. The germline CDR1 and CDR2 sequences are MNHEY and SVGAGI. In nucleotides, the CDR3 is TGTGCCAGCAGTTACTCCGGGGAGCAATCACTGCATTTT. This sequence encodes CASSYSGEQSLHF.

This clonotype was seen ten or more times. CDR3 residues: CASSFSAALYNEQFF. For the CDR3, the DNA is TGTGCCAGCAGCTTTTCGGCGGCCCTGTACAATGAGCAGTTCTTC. This rearrangement joins TRBV7-2 to TRBJ2-1, with D unclear. From germline, CDR1 is SGHTA and CDR2 FQGNSA. The CDR3 contains 15 residues. The germline V and J ends were trimmed by 3 bases and 4 bases, with 13 bases remaining between them.

The sample holds many counts of this clonotype. The chain links TRBV5-1 to TRBJ2-7; D is undetermined. In germline, CDR1 is SGHRS, CDR2 YFSETQ. The CDR3 is 15 residues long. V shed 4 bases and J shed 2 bases, with 16 bases lying between them. The CDR3 reads CASSPPGLSTYEQYF. The CDR3 DNA is TGCGCCAGCAGCCCCCCGGGTCTGAGCACCTACGAGCAGTACTTC.

Many counts were recorded for this clonotype. J is TRBJ2-7 and V is TRBV5-5; the D is unclear. Trimming pared 4 bases from V and 1 base from J, leaving 6 bases between. Germline V gene sequence: CDR1 SGHKS, CDR2 YYEKEE (reference sequence). The CDR3 is 12 amino acids. CDR3 sequence reads: CASSPWSYEQYF. CDR3 DNA sequence: TGTGCCAGCAGCCCGTGGTCCTACGAGCAGTACTTC.

This clonotype was recorded a few times. The V gene is TRBV9, the J gene TRBJ1-2; 9 positions match TRBD1. Germline lookup yields CDR1 SGDLS and CDR2 YYNGEE. The V gene end was trimmed by 0 bases and the J gene end by 6 bases; junction bases not matched to a gene: 3. The CDR3 spans 14 residues. Here the CDR3 reads CASSVGTGVNGYTF. The DNA of the CDR3 is TGTGCCAGCAGCGTAGGGACAGGGGTGAATGGCTACACCTTC.

Notes on this clonotype: At one end, the junction sequence differs from germline, possibly due to a read error. The chain employs TRBV7-7 and TRBJ2-1; 10 nucleotides align to TRBD2. Germline CDR1 reads SSHAT; CDR2 reads FNYEAQ (reference sequence). The CDR3 is 15 amino acids. The CDR3, as DNA: TGTGCTAGCAGCTTATCTAGCGGGGGTGACAATGAGCAGTTCTTC. Its translation is CASSLSSGGDNEQFF.

This clonotype came up many times. The rearrangement uses TRBV6-4 and TRBJ1-5; the match to TRBD1 covers 10 bases. CDR1 is MRHNA and CDR2 is SNTAGT in the germline V gene. The V segment lost 3 bases and the J segment 6 bases; nucleotides outside the gene matches: 2. This CDR3 comprises 14 residues. This CDR3 reads CASSETGGAQPQHF. CDR3 coding DNA: TGTGCCAGCAGTGAGACAGGGGGCGCTCAGCCCCAGCATTTT.

This clonotype was counted ten times or more. This chain uses TRBV6-1 with TRBJ2-3; 11 nucleotides agree with TRBD2. This CDR3 spans 16 amino acids. Trimming cost V 6 bases and J 0 bases; bases outside gene matches: 5. In germline, CDR1 is MNHNS, CDR2 SASEGT. The DNA of the CDR3 is TGTGCCAGCAGAGTAACTAGCGGGGGAAGCACAGATACGCAGTATTTT. Translation: CASRVTSGGSTDTQYF.

In its sample, this clonotype was seen a few times. The V and J genes are TRBV4-1 and TRBJ1-1, with D possibly TRBD1 on 5 matching bases. The CDR3 is 14 amino acids. CDR1 MGHRA and CDR2 YSYEKL come from the germline V gene. The V and J ends lost 8 bases and 2 bases respectively, with 15 bases between them. The DNA of the CDR3 is TGCGCCAGCCGACACAGGAACCCTAACACTGAAGCTTTCTTT. Amino acid sequence: CASRHRNPNTEAFF.

In this sample, this clonotype turned up many times. The chain links TRBV13 to TRBJ2-3; 8 bases fit TRBD1. Germline CDR1 PRHDT, CDR2 FYEKMQ (reference sequence). CDR3 length equals 16 residues. The junction had 6 bases not matched to a gene; V was cut back by 0 bases and J by 4 bases. CDR3 sequence: CASSLGGRGRPDTQYF. CDR3 coding DNA: TGTGCCAGCAGCTTAGGCGGCAGGGGGCGCCCAGATACGCAGTATTTT. Drawing the rest from reference TRBV13 and TRBJ2-3, the complete variable domain is AAGVIQSPRHLIKEKRETATLKCYPIPRHDTVYWYQQGPGQDPQFLISFYEKMQSDKGSIPDRFSAQQFSDYHSELNMSSLELGDSALYFCASSLGGRGRPDTQYFGPGTRLTVL.

This clonotype has a count of ten or more. The rearrangement joins TRBV7-3 to TRBJ2-2, with a tentative D call TRBD1 (5 bases). This CDR3 is 16 amino acids long. Trimming stripped 3 bases from V and 0 bases from J, with 11 bases between. Germline V gives CDR1 SGHTA, CDR2 FQGTGA. DNA of the CDR3: TGTGCCAGCAGCTTCGGCAGGGAAACGAACACCGGGGAGCTGTTTTTT. Its translation is CASSFGRETNTGELFF. The full variable domain, with the rest looked up from reference TRBV7-3 and TRBJ2-2, is GAGVSQTPSNKVTEKGKYVELRCDPISGHTALYWYRQSLGQGPEFLIYFQGTGAADDSGLPNDRFFAVRPEGSVSTLKIQRTERGDSAVYLCASSFGRETNTGELFFGEGSRLTVL.

To note about this clonotype: The junction differs from germline at one of its ends, possibly a read error. The rearrangement uses TRBV27 and TRBJ1-6; D uncertain. The CDR3 contains 14 residues. Germline V CDR1 and CDR2: MNHEY, SMNVEV (reference sequence). The CDR3 DNA reads TGTGCCAGCAGTTCCACCCCACTGAATTCACCCCTCCATTTT. It yields the protein CASSSTPLNSPLHF.